These 9 T cell receptor beta chains came from one sample sequenced in a study of blood T cell repertoires in COVID-19. The repertoire was sequenced with immunoSEQ multiplex PCR; TCRdb's copy has only in-frame clones and lacks some. Found here are fewer than 55,000 clones, over 85% of them singletons; the top ten hold approximately 8.8%. Sequenced material: peripheral blood. These receptors were taken from a man older than 75 with active or convalescent COVID-19.

The rearrangement joins TRBV5-4 to TRBJ2-5; TRBD1 agrees at 9 bases. Trimming at V came to 0 bases and at J to 4 bases, leaving 7 bases not matched to a gene. CDR3 length: 16 amino acids. CDR1 and CDR2 (germline): SGHNT, YYREEE (reference sequence). The CDR3 coding sequence is TGTGCCAGCAGCTTGGCTGGGAGGGACAGGGCAGAGACCCAGTACTTC. This gives the protein CASSLAGRDRAETQYF.

The chain uses TRBV7-2 and TRBJ2-7; 7 bases are shared with TRBD1. This CDR3 is 16 amino acids long. Germline V gene data show CDR1 as SGHTA and CDR2 as FQGNSA. Trimming at V came to 0 bases and at J to 0 bases, leaving 5 bases not matched to a gene. The CDR3 is CASSLALWDSSYEQYF. The CDR3, as DNA: TGTGCCAGCAGCTTAGCGTTATGGGACAGCTCCTACGAGCAGTACTTC.

This chain links TRBV7-2 with TRBJ1-1, with TRBD1 identical over 12 bases. This CDR3 is built from 17 residues. J was trimmed by 2 bases and V by 4 bases; bases with no gene match: 8. Germline CDR1 reads SGHTA; CDR2 reads FQGNSA. In DNA, the CDR3 is TGTGCCAGCAGCTCTCCGCCGGGACAGGGGGCTAACACTGAAGCTTTCTTT. Translation gives CASSSPPGQGANTEAFF.

The gene calls are TRBV5-1 and TRBJ2-5; no definite D call. Germline V gene lookup returns CDR1 SGHRS and CDR2 YFSETQ. With 0 bases removed from V and 0 bases from J, the gap between germline ends came to 12 bases. This CDR3 region has 16 residues. The CDR3 DNA reads as TGCGCCAGCAGCTTGGGGGCAACCTCGTACCAAGAGACCCAGTACTTC. It translates to CASSLGATSYQETQYF.

V gene TRBV5-6 combines with J gene TRBJ2-2, with TRBD1 matching over 10 bases. The CDR3 loop spans 15 amino acids. Per the germline V gene, CDR1 is SGHDT and CDR2 is YYEEEE. J gave up 5 bases and V 3 bases, and 4 bases lay outside the gene matches. CDR3 DNA sequence: TGTGCCAGCAGCTACCGGGACAGGGGTACCGGGGAGCTGTTTTTT. It is translated as CASSYRDRGTGELFF. The full variable domain, completed using reference TRBV5-6 and TRBJ2-2, is DAGVTQSPTHLIKTRGQQVTLRCSPKSGHDTVSWYQQALGQGPQFIFQYYEEEERQRGNFPDRFSGHQFPNYSSELNVNALLLGDSALYLCASSYRDRGTGELFFGEGSRLTVL.

The rearrangement links TRBV28 to TRBJ1-2, with 11 bases aligning to TRBD1. The CDR3 totals 15 residues. Germline trimming cut 3 bases from V and 5 bases from J; bases unmatched to any gene: 5. Germline-derived CDR1 and CDR2 are MDHEN and SYDVKM. In DNA, the CDR3 is TGTGCCAGCAGTTTCATCGGACAGGGGGCTTATGGCTACACCTTC. Amino acids: CASSFIGQGAYGYTF.

The rearrangement joins TRBV28 to TRBJ2-7; D perhaps matches TRBD1 (5 bases). Between the trimmed V and J ends, which lost 3 bases and 2 bases, there was a span of 11 bases. The CDR3 consists of 14 residues. The germline V gene encodes CDR1 MDHEN and CDR2 SYDVKM. CDR3 sequence (DNA): TGTGCCAGCAGTTTCCAGGGTTCTACCTACGAGCAGTACTTC. It translates to CASSFQGSTYEQYF.

The chain uses TRBV29-1 and TRBJ2-7; 7 bases match TRBD2. From germline, CDR1 is SQVTM and CDR2 ANQGSEA. The CDR3 runs to 14 residues. Losses at the gene ends were 0 bases for V and 7 bases for J; bases not matched to a gene: 9. CDR3 amino acids: CSVEDGFWGGEQYF. In DNA form, the CDR3 reads TGCAGCGTTGAAGACGGCTTCTGGGGGGGGGAGCAGTACTTC.

V gene TRBV30 combines with J gene TRBJ1-2, with 9 bases that match TRBD1. J lost 8 bases, V lost 4 bases, and 8 bases had no gene match. The germline V gene encodes CDR1 GTSNPN and CDR2 SVGIG (reference sequence). This CDR3 is 13 amino acids long. CDR3 sequence: CAWIEQGASGYTF. DNA for the CDR3: TGTGCCTGGATCGAACAGGGGGCGTCCGGCTACACCTTC.